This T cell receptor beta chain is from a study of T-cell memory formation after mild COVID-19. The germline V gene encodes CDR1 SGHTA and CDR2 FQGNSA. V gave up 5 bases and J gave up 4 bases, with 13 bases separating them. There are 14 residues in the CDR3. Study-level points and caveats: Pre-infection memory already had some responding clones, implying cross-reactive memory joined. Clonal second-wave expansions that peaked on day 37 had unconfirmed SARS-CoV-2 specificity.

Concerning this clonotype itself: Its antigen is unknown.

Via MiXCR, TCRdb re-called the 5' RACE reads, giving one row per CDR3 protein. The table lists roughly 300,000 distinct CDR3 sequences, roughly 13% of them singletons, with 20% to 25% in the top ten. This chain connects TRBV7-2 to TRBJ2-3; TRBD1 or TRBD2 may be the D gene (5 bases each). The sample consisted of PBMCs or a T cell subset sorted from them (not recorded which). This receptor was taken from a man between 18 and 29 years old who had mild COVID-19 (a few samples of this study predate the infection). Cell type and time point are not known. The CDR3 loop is CASSPFTGPDTQYF. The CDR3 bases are TGTGCCAGCAGCCCGTTCACGGGGCCAGATACGCAGTATTTT. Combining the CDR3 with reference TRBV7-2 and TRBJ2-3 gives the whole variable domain GAGVSQSPSNKVTEKGKDVELRCDPISGHTALYWYRQSLGQGLEFLIYFQGNSAPDKSGLPSDRFSAERTGGSVSTLTIQRTQQEDSAVYLCASSPFTGPDTQYFGPGTRLTVL.